Sequencing of this T cell receptor beta chain was carried out in a study of blood T cell repertoires in COVID-19. About the research overall: Acute and convalescent COVID-19 specimens originated in the United States, Italy and Spain. Sources were T cells, B-cell-depleted T cells, or PBMCs; the material itself was cDNA or gDNA.

This clone was counted ten times or more. Authors' data handling: Amplifying reference gene primers gave estimates of nucleated cell counts. Produced via immunoSEQ multiplex PCR; TCRdb's table is partial and in-frame only. Clonal size and the V and J genes are those of that table, whereas D and trimming came from the DNA. The sample lists 100,000 or so clones, roughly four fifths occurring once. Germline CDR1 and CDR2: SGHTA and FQGNSA. Unmatched junction bases numbered 5, after V lost 4 bases and J lost 6 bases. The CDR3 loop spans 14 amino acids. The TCR was taken from a woman of 80 years or more with acute or convalescent COVID-19. The sequenced material came from peripheral blood. The chain recombines TRBV7-2 with TRBJ2-2; 7 nucleotides match TRBD2. The CDR3 protein is CASSSGLPPGELFF. CDR3 in DNA: TGTGCCAGCAGCTCGGGACTACCCCCCGGGGAGCTGTTTTTT.